The source of this T cell receptor beta chain is a study of cytomegalovirus exposure and HLA in healthy donors. Study conclusions and caveats: The study had only CMV serostatus as immune exposure information. When the data were analyzed later, several of the most significant clusters appeared to be linked to common viral pathogens.

A note on this clone: Its cognate antigen is unknown.

The PCR used 60 Vbeta and 13 Jbeta primers. Profiling relied on immunoSEQ multiplex PCR, and the TCRdb table lists in-frame clones only, not all of them. The sample gives roughly 160,000 clones, 65% to 90% of which show up once; approximately 12% is in the top ten. This clonotype was obtained from a man aged 45-65 years in good health and CMV-seropositive. Material: PBMCs.

CDR3: CASSFSGGYTGELFF. The DNA for the CDR3 is TGTGCCAGCAGCTTTAGCGGGGGTTACACCGGGGAGCTGTTTTTT. The chain links TRBV7-9 to TRBJ2-2; 9 bases map to TRBD2. Germline V gene lookup returns CDR1 SEHNR and CDR2 FQNEAQ (reference sequence). The CDR3 runs 15 residues. Losses at the gene ends were 3 bases for V and 3 bases for J; bases not matched to a gene: 2.